The 2 T cell receptor beta chains below come from one sample, sequenced in a study of Ad26.COV2.S vaccination and SARS-CoV-2 variants. The assay was immunoSEQ multiplex PCR, and TCRdb's table has in-frame clones only and misses some. In the table there are about 180,000 clones, 70% to 90% of which are singletons. This specimen consisted of peripheral blood, obtained after recovery from COVID-19. The receptors come from a human donor who had recovered from COVID-19.

This clone was found a few times. CDR3 DNA sequence: TGTGCCAGCAGCCGCGGACTGGGGGGGTTCAATGAGCAGTTCTTC. Its translation: CASSRGLGGFNEQFF. The chain couples TRBV3-1 (or the pseudogene TRBV3-2) to TRBJ2-1; TRBD2 matches at 7 bases. Germline V CDR1 and CDR2: LGHDT, YNNKEL (reference sequence). Trimming cost V 4 bases and J 6 bases; bases outside gene matches: 9. This CDR3 is 15 amino acids long.

This chain's CDR3 is CASSPSRQGPSYEQYF. Here the CDR3 DNA reads TGTGCCAGCAGCCCATCCCGACAGGGACCTTCCTACGAGCAGTACTTC. This chain uses TRBV5-5 with TRBJ2-7, with 7 bases identical to TRBD1. Germline CDR1 reads SGHKS; CDR2 reads YYEKEE (reference sequence). The J segment lost 1 base and the V segment lost 4 bases, leaving 11 bases of the junction unmatched. The CDR3 runs 16 residues.